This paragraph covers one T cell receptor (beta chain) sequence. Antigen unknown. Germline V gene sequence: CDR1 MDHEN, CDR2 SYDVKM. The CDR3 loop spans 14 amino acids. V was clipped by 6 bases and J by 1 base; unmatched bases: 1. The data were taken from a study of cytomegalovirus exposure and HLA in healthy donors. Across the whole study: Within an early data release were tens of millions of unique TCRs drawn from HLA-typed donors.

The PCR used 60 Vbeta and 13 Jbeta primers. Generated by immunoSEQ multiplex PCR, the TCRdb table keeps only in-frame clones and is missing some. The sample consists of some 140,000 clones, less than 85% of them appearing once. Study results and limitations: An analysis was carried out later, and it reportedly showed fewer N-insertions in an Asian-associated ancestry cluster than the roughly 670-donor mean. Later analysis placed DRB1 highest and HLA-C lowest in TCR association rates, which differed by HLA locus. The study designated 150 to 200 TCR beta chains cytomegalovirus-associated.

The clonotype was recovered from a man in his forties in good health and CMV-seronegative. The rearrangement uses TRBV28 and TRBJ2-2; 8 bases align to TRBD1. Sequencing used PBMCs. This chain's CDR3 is CASRTGVNTGELFF. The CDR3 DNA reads TGTGCCAGCAGGACAGGGGTGAACACCGGGGAGCTGTTTTTT.